This T cell receptor (beta chain) was recorded in a study of blood T cell repertoires in COVID-19. Study-level background: Material from acute and convalescent COVID-19 was sourced from the United States, Italy and Spain.

Original methodology: Amplified reference gene primers provided the basis for estimating nucleated cell counts. Data came from immunoSEQ multiplex PCR; TCRdb stores just in-frame clones and leaves some out. From that table come the V and J calls and clone size; the DNA was used to work out D and trimming. The table lists approximately 470,000 clones, approximately 83% of them singletons, with approximately 3% in the top ten. Germline V gives CDR1 SGDLS, CDR2 YYNGEE. Trimming removed 4 bases from V and 1 base from J, with 15 bases in between. The CDR3 spans 16 residues. The sequence was collected from a human donor in a cohort sampled during active COVID-19. The V gene is TRBV9, the J gene TRBJ2-4; maybe TRBD1 (6 bases). The material sequenced was peripheral blood. CDR3 in DNA: TGTGCCAGCAGCCTTCATTCGCAGGGGGCCAAAAACATTCAGTACTTC. It codes for CASSLHSQGAKNIQYF.